This T cell receptor (beta chain) emerged from a study of PD-1 blockade in mismatch repair-deficient tumors. This table comes from immunoSEQ multiplex PCR, and its TCRdb copy is limited to in-frame clones, with some not included. This table holds approximately 100,000 clones, 82% found once. V lost 6 bases to trimming and J lost 2 bases; unmatched junction nucleotides: 12. The CDR3 runs 17 residues. Germline loops: CDR1 LNHDA, CDR2 SQIVND (reference sequence). Sequencing was performed on peripheral blood, taken 36 weeks after starting pembrolizumab. The V gene is TRBV19, the J gene TRBJ2-2; 7 positions match TRBD2. This receptor was obtained from an adult with mismatch repair-deficient cancer. The CDR3 nucleotides read TGTGCCAGTAGGGGGTCCAGGGCGGGAGCCAACACCGGGGAGCTGTTTTTT. Amino acid sequence: CASRGSRAGANTGELFF.